This T cell receptor (beta chain) was recovered during a study of T cells after yellow fever vaccination. General study results and limits: A small proportion of clonotypes was detected in both the CD4 and CD8 compartments.

The study made its TCR cDNA through 5'RACE template switching. That step introduced a universal primer site along with UMIs. In TCRdb, the 5' RACE reads were re-called with MiXCR into one record per CDR3 protein. This sample has about 210,000 distinct CDR3 sequences, with 3% to 3.5% found just once. This clonotype was recorded at least ten times. Its target is not known. V was shortened by 1 base and J by 0 bases, with 8 bases between the two germline ends. This CDR3 contains 15 residues. The germline gives CDR1 SGHTA, CDR2 FQGNSA. The chain links TRBV7-2 to TRBJ2-3; the D is unclear. Material: CD4+ T cells sorted from PBMCs, obtained 10 days after the yellow fever booster vaccination. The clonotype originates from a man younger than 35 who received the YFV17D yellow fever vaccine. The CDR3 sequence: CASSLDYTSTDTQYF. In nucleotides, the CDR3 is TGTGCCAGCAGCTTAGACTACACTAGCACAGATACGCAGTATTTT.